These 31 T cell receptor beta chains came from one sample sequenced in a study of a mutant IDH1 vaccine in newly diagnosed glioma (dated by TCRdb to about 2021). The library was built by means of the immunoSEQ multiplex PCR assay. TCRdb mirrors the immuneACCESS table, restricted to in-frame sequences. Some clones are absent from its copies; in checked studies, under half trace to an unresolved V gene, and the reason for the others is unknown. The sample profile shows approximately 82,000 clones; around 83% of them were found once. The ten largest make up approximately 0.8% of the sample. The sample's time point, from its label and the paper: week 23, last vaccination. Each vaccine dose, consisting of 300 ug of a 20-mer mutant IDH1 peptide in Montanide, was administered subcutaneously with topical imiquimod. These receptors have no known antigen. Here the sequenced sample was PBMCs, taken from a glioma patient whose treatment included an IDH1 peptide vaccine. Every receptor here comes from a woman aged 45-65 years with glioma.

V and J are TRBV10-2 and TRBJ2-1; 7 bases match TRBD2. Looked up from germline, CDR1 is WSHSY and CDR2 is SAAADI. This CDR3 contains 16 residues. After removal of 4 bases from V and 5 bases from J, the junction contained 11 bases not matched to a gene. CDR3: CASSGSREGTNNEQFF. The CDR3 DNA is TGCGCCAGCAGTGGATCTAGGGAGGGGACGAACAATGAGCAGTTCTTC.

V gene TRBV19 combines with J gene TRBJ1-1; the D is unclear. Trimming took off 5 bases at V and 11 bases at J, with 24 bases between the two ends. This CDR3 contains 15 residues. Germline assignment: CDR1 LNHDA and CDR2 SQIVND (reference sequence). The CDR3 region has the DNA TGTGCCAGTAGTGAGTCCCCGGGAGGCCACGAATGGGCTTTCTTT. Encoded protein: CASSESPGGHEWAFF.

The chain recombines TRBV7-6 with TRBJ2-2; no clear D gene. This CDR3 contains 12 residues. Between the trimmed V and J ends, which lost 3 bases and 3 bases, there was a span of 2 bases. The germline V gene has CDR1 SGHVS and CDR2 FNYEAQ. The chain's CDR3 is CASSFYTGELFF. The CDR3 DNA sequence: TGTGCCAGCAGCTTTTACACCGGGGAGCTGTTTTTT.

In nucleotides, the CDR3 is TGTGCCAGCAGTGAGTTCCCCGGGACAGGGGGCCTCTACAATGAGCAGTTCTTC. This sequence encodes CASSEFPGTGGLYNEQFF. This chain uses TRBV6-1 with TRBJ2-1; 12 nucleotides align to TRBD1. The ends lost 3 bases at V and 3 bases at J; junction bases unmatched: 9. This CDR3 has 18 amino acids. In germline, CDR1 is MNHNS, CDR2 SASEGT.

Turning to this clone: Other DNA variants within this sample encode the same CDR3. This chain links TRBV14 with TRBJ2-5; unclear D gene. CDR3 length: 14 residues. Germline CDR1 reads SGHDN; CDR2 reads FVKESK. Deletions cut 1 base from V and 5 bases from J, with 11 bases between. In DNA form, the CDR3 reads TGTGCCAGCAGCCAAGGGGCTAGATCGGAGACCCAGTACTTC. Translated: CASSQGARSETQYF. The full variable domain, its missing parts supplied by reference TRBV14 and TRBJ2-5, is EAGVTQFPSHSVIEKGQTVTLRCDPISGHDNLYWYRRVMGKEIKFLLHFVKESKQDESGMPNNRFLAERTGGTYSTLKVQPAELEDSGVYFCASSQGARSETQYFGPGTRLLVL.

The chain couples TRBV19 to TRBJ2-3; D is perhaps TRBD1 (7 bases). CDR1 LNHDA and CDR2 SQIVND come from the germline V gene (reference sequence). The CDR3 runs to 14 residues. Trimming took 4 bases from V and 3 from J, leaving 11 bases between them. CDR3 DNA: TGTGCCAGTAGTAACAGGGGAGGAACAGATACGCAGTATTTT. This codes for CASSNRGGTDTQYF. Full variable domain (missing parts from reference TRBV19 and TRBJ2-3): DGGITQSPKYLFRKEGQNVTLSCEQNLNHDAMYWYRQDPGQGLRLIYYSQIVNDFQKGDIAEGYSVSREKKESFPLTVTSAQKNPTAFYLCASSNRGGTDTQYFGPGTRLTVL.

The chain joins TRBV5-1 to TRBJ2-5; TRBD2 agrees at 12 bases. The CDR3 totals 15 residues. In germline, CDR1 is SGHRS, CDR2 YFSETQ. V lost 3 bases to trimming and J lost 5 bases; unmatched junction nucleotides: 5. The CDR3 region is CASSSTSGSQETQYF. DNA of the CDR3: TGCGCCAGCAGCTCGACTAGCGGGAGTCAGGAGACCCAGTACTTC. Filled out from reference TRBV5-1 and TRBJ2-5, the complete variable domain reads KAGVTQTPRYLIKTRGQQVTLSCSPISGHRSVSWYQQTPGQGLQFLFEYFSETQRNKGNFPGRFSGRQFSNSRSEMNVSTLELGDSALYLCASSSTSGSQETQYFGPGTRLLVL.

The V gene is TRBV11-3, the J gene TRBJ2-1, with D unresolved. Germline CDR1 reads SGHNT; CDR2 reads YENEEA. This CDR3 is built from 15 residues. The V end was cut by 0 bases, the J end by 3 bases, with 9 bases between. CDR3 amino acids: CASSLEVALYNEQFF. The CDR3 coding sequence is TGTGCCAGCAGCTTAGAGGTTGCACTCTACAATGAGCAGTTCTTC.

This rearrangement joins TRBV2 to TRBJ2-7, with 7 bases matching TRBD1. The CDR3 spans 16 residues. Germline V gene lookup returns CDR1 SNHLY and CDR2 FYNNEI. J was trimmed by 2 bases and V by 7 bases; bases with no gene match: 14. This CDR3 reads CASTPLGDRVTYEQYF. The CDR3 DNA is TGTGCCAGCACCCCCCTGGGAGACAGGGTAACCTACGAGCAGTACTTC.

This chain connects TRBV5-6 to TRBJ2-6; 9 bases line up with TRBD1. The CDR3 extends over 17 amino acids. The germline V gene encodes CDR1 SGHDT and CDR2 YYEEEE. The ends lost 3 bases at V and 0 bases at J; junction bases unmatched: 4. The CDR3 bases are TGTGCCAGCAGCTACGACAGGGGGATCTCTGGGGCCAACGTCCTGACTTTC. Encoded protein: CASSYDRGISGANVLTF. Based on the CDR3 plus reference TRBV5-6 and TRBJ2-6, the full variable domain is DAGVTQSPTHLIKTRGQQVTLRCSPKSGHDTVSWYQQALGQGPQFIFQYYEEEERQRGNFPDRFSGHQFPNYSSELNVNALLLGDSALYLCASSYDRGISGANVLTFGAGSRLTVL.

This chain connects TRBV5-1 to TRBJ2-1; tentative D call: TRBD2 (5 bases). Germline V gene sequence: CDR1 SGHRS, CDR2 YFSETQ. This CDR3 region has 12 residues. V lost 1 base to trimming and J lost 6 bases, with 5 bases between them. This CDR3 reads CASSLTSNEQFF. CDR3 sequence (DNA): TGCGCCAGCAGCTTGACTAGCAATGAGCAGTTCTTC.

The chain carries TRBV4-2 and TRBJ1-4; D gene uncertain. Germline V lookup: CDR1 LGHNA, CDR2 YNFKEQ. The V end was cut by 1 base, the J end by 0 bases, with 9 bases between. This CDR3 spans 16 amino acids. The DNA for the CDR3 is TGTGCCAGCAGCCAAGCGGTGGCCACAACTAATGAAAAACTGTTTTTT. As protein: CASSQAVATTNEKLFF.

V usage is TRBV7-2 and J usage is TRBJ1-2; perhaps TRBD1 as D (6 bases). This CDR3 region has 13 residues. Trimming left V 5 bases short and J 4 bases short, with 11 bases between. Germline V gives CDR1 SGHTA, CDR2 FQGNSA. The CDR3 nucleotides are TGTGCCAGCAGCCCCGGACAGAGCTATGGCTACACCTTC. Translating gives CASSPGQSYGYTF.

This clone was recorded once. This sequence joins TRBV28 and TRBJ2-7, with 8 bases that match TRBD2. The V gene's germline CDR1 is MDHEN and CDR2 SYDVKM. V was clipped by 5 bases and J by 4 bases; unmatched bases: 13. The CDR3 has 16 residues. Here the CDR3 DNA reads TGTGCCAGCAGTCCCCCAGGCGGGGGGCTTGGATACGAGCAGTACTTC. Protein: CASSPPGGGLGYEQYF.

V and J are TRBV9 and TRBJ2-1; TRBD2 agrees at 10 bases. Unmatched junction bases numbered 14, after V lost 3 bases and J lost 8 bases. This CDR3 spans 17 amino acids. Germline loops: CDR1 SGDLS, CDR2 YYNGEE. Here the CDR3 reads CASSDRGASGSRDEQFF. The CDR3 coding sequence is TGTGCCAGCAGCGACCGAGGGGCTAGCGGGAGCAGGGATGAGCAGTTCTTC. The full variable domain, rest sourced from reference TRBV9 and TRBJ2-1, is DSGVTQTPKHLITATGQRVTLRCSPRSGDLSVYWYQQSLDQGLQFLIQYYNGEERAKGNILERFSAQQFPDLHSELNLSSLELGDSALYFCASSDRGASGSRDEQFFGPGTRLTVL.

J is TRBJ1-5 and V is TRBV5-1; 7 positions agree with TRBD1. The CDR3 runs to 15 residues. J was trimmed by 0 bases and V by 0 bases; bases with no gene match: 0. Germline CDR1 SGHRS, CDR2 YFSETQ. DNA of the CDR3: TGCGCCAGCAGCTTGGGACAGGGTAGCAATCAGCCCCAGCATTTT. It encodes CASSLGQGSNQPQHF.

The chain combines TRBV21-1 with TRBJ1-5; the table's D call, TRBD1, has no DNA check behind it. TRBV21-1 is described as a pseudogene. The CDR3 is made up of 18 amino acids. DNA for the CDR3: TGTGCCAGCAGCAAAGCAGGGACAGACTCCTATAGCAATCAGCCCCAGCATTTT. Amino acid sequence: CASSKAGTDSYSNQPQHF.

The rearrangement joins TRBV6-5 to TRBJ2-7; 8 bases map to TRBD2. The V gene end was trimmed by 0 bases and the J gene end by 3 bases; junction bases not matched to a gene: 4. Germline lookup yields CDR1 MNHEY and CDR2 SVGAGI. CDR3 length: 15 residues. The DNA of the CDR3 is TGTGCCAGCAGTTACTCGAGCGGGGGCGGCTACGAGCAGTACTTC. This translates into CASSYSSGGGYEQYF.

This clone was seen a single time. The chain couples TRBV5-6 to TRBJ2-1; D possibly matches TRBD1 or TRBD2 (5 bases each). V was trimmed by 4 bases and J by 5 bases, leaving 13 bases between them. This CDR3 contains 14 residues. From germline, CDR1 is SGHDT and CDR2 YYEEEE. CDR3 sequence: CASSIGTDHNEQFF. The CDR3 DNA reads as TGTGCCAGCAGCATCGGGACCGATCACAATGAGCAGTTCTTC.

V and J are TRBV5-5 and TRBJ2-7; TRBD2 matches at 15 bases. The CDR3 runs 16 residues. Unmatched junction bases numbered 3, after V lost 0 bases and J lost 5 bases. Germline CDR1 is SGHKS and CDR2 is YYEKEE (reference sequence). The CDR3 region has the DNA TGTGCCAGCAGCTTGGACGGACTAGCGGGAGGGGACGAGCAGTACTTC. Its protein is CASSLDGLAGGDEQYF.

This clone was counted once. CDR3 in DNA: TGCAGCGTTGAAGATCCTAGCGGGAAGGACTACGAGCAGTACTTC. Protein sequence: CSVEDPSGKDYEQYF. This chain joins TRBV29-1 and TRBJ2-7; 9 bases agree with TRBD2. V lost 0 bases to trimming and J lost 3 bases; unmatched junction nucleotides: 6. Germline assignment: CDR1 SQVTM and CDR2 ANQGSEA. The CDR3 extends over 15 amino acids.

This chain connects TRBV30 to TRBJ1-3; a possible D gene is TRBD1 (5 bases). The CDR3 has 16 residues. Germline-derived CDR1 and CDR2 are GTSNPN and SVGIG (reference sequence). V was shortened by 2 bases and J by 0 bases, with 14 bases between the two germline ends. The CDR3 is CAWSFAGTFSGNTIYF. The DNA for the CDR3 is TGTGCCTGGAGTTTCGCCGGGACTTTCTCTGGAAACACCATATATTTT.

The rearrangement links TRBV5-1 to TRBJ2-2; D gene ambiguous. The CDR3 loop spans 16 amino acids. The V end lost 0 bases, the J end lost 0 bases, and 9 bases lay between the germline ends. Germline V gene sequence: CDR1 SGHRS, CDR2 YFSETQ. The CDR3 protein is CASSLEAAANTGELFF. CDR3 DNA: TGCGCCAGCAGCTTGGAAGCAGCTGCGAACACCGGGGAGCTGTTTTTT. The full variable domain, in which reference TRBV5-1 and TRBJ2-2 provide the parts outside the CDR3, is KAGVTQTPRYLIKTRGQQVTLSCSPISGHRSVSWYQQTPGQGLQFLFEYFSETQRNKGNFPGRFSGRQFSNSRSEMNVSTLELGDSALYLCASSLEAAANTGELFFGEGSRLTVL.

The chain combines TRBV5-1 with TRBJ1-4; no clear D. The CDR3 is 14 residues long. In germline, CDR1 is SGHRS, CDR2 YFSETQ. V lost 3 bases, J lost 3 bases, and 9 bases lay in between. CDR3: CASSSGMANEKLFF. CDR3 sequence (DNA): TGCGCCAGCAGCTCCGGTATGGCTAATGAAAAACTGTTTTTT.

The V gene is TRBV7-6, the J gene TRBJ2-6; D uncertain. This CDR3 comprises 16 residues. Germline CDR1 is SGHVS and CDR2 is FNYEAQ. Trimming took 1 base from V and 0 from J, leaving 7 bases between them. CDR3 amino acids: CASSLGSPSGANVLTF. CDR3 nucleotides: TGTGCCAGCAGCTTAGGGTCCCCCTCTGGGGCCAACGTCCTGACTTTC.

This chain uses TRBV10-1 with TRBJ1-1; D unresolved. This CDR3 is built from 13 residues. The V gene lost 7 bases and the J gene lost 6 bases, with 15 bases spanning the gap. Per the germline V gene, CDR1 is WNHNN and CDR2 is SYGVQD (reference sequence). This CDR3 reads CASKRPSSPEAFF. CDR3 DNA sequence: TGCGCCAGCAAGCGGCCTTCATCCCCTGAAGCTTTCTTT.

The V gene is TRBV18, the J gene TRBJ2-3, with a weak D call TRBD1 (6 bases). V lost 3 bases, J lost 4 bases, and 20 bases lay in between. Germline loops: CDR1 KGHSH, CDR2 LQKENI. The CDR3 sequence is 17 residues long. The CDR3 nucleotides read TGTGCCAGCTCACCCCAGGGGCTGGTCGCGGCCCCAGATACGCAGTATTTT. Encoded protein: CASSPQGLVAAPDTQYF.

The gene calls are TRBV27 and TRBJ2-7; D is uncertain. The CDR3 totals 15 residues. V was shortened by 2 bases and J by 0 bases, with 11 bases between the two germline ends. CDR1 MNHEY and CDR2 SMNVEV come from the germline V gene (reference sequence). Written as DNA, the CDR3 is TGTGCCAGCAGTTTAAAACCCGAGAGCTCCTACGAGCAGTACTTC. It translates to CASSLKPESSYEQYF.

The chain combines TRBV28 with TRBJ2-3; TRBD2 aligns across 8 bases. Germline lookup yields CDR1 MDHEN and CDR2 SYDVKM. The CDR3 runs 14 residues. After removal of 6 bases from V and 2 bases from J, the junction contained 4 bases not matched to a gene. CDR3 sequence reads: CASRNGLATDTQYF. In DNA form, the CDR3 reads TGTGCCAGCAGGAACGGACTAGCCACAGATACGCAGTATTTT.

V and J are TRBV7-6 and TRBJ1-1; D ambiguous. CDR1 is SGHVS and CDR2 is FNYEAQ in the germline V gene. The CDR3 runs to 13 residues. The V gene lost 5 bases and the J gene lost 7 bases, with 14 bases spanning the gap. CDR3 amino acids: CASSARRIYEAFF. The CDR3 nucleotides are TGTGCCAGCAGCGCAAGACGGATTTATGAAGCTTTCTTT.

The V call is TRBV5-5, the J call TRBJ2-7; 7 nucleotides align to TRBD2. J was trimmed by 7 bases and V by 1 base; bases with no gene match: 8. Germline-derived CDR1 and CDR2 are SGHKS and YYEKEE (reference sequence). The CDR3 is 14 residues long. CDR3 bases: TGTGCCAGCAGCTTGCCCAGCGGGACCCGGGAGCAGTACTTC. It yields the protein CASSLPSGTREQYF.